The 23 T cell receptor beta chains given below trace back to one sample, sequenced in a study of blood T cell repertoires in COVID-19. Sequencing was performed with immunoSEQ multiplex PCR; in TCRdb, only in-frame clones are kept and a portion is missing. The sample has about 180,000 clones, less than 90% seen once. Specimen: PBMCs or T cells enriched from blood (not recorded which). These receptors all come from a woman between 45 and 65 years old who had recovered from COVID-19.

This chain's CDR3 is CASSLERFYGYTF. Here the CDR3 DNA reads TGTGCCAGCAGCTTAGAACGGTTTTATGGCTACACCTTC. The rearrangement joins TRBV11-3 to TRBJ1-2; D ambiguous. This CDR3 region has 13 residues. Trimming cost V 0 bases and J 5 bases, with 7 bases left between them. From germline, CDR1 is SGHNT and CDR2 YENEEA.

The genes are TRBV11-2 and TRBJ2-1; 11 bases map to TRBD2. The length of the CDR3 is 16 residues. The ends lost 5 bases at V and 7 bases at J; junction bases unmatched: 10. CDR1 SGHAT and CDR2 FQNNGV come from the germline V gene. The CDR3 DNA reads as TGTGCCAGCAGCCCCCTACTAGCGGGAGTTTCTAATGAGCAGTTCTTC. As protein: CASSPLLAGVSNEQFF.

This clone appeared a single time. The chain couples TRBV9 to TRBJ2-1, with D maybe TRBD1 (6 bases). Germline V CDR1 and CDR2: SGDLS, YYNGEE. The CDR3 consists of 16 residues. V dropped 3 bases and J dropped 8 bases, with 21 bases sitting between them. The CDR3 is CASSASGESPRDEQFF. The CDR3 DNA reads TGTGCCAGCAGCGCCTCAGGGGAGTCTCCAAGGGATGAGCAGTTCTTC. Using reference TRBV9 and TRBJ2-1 for the parts outside the CDR3, the full variable domain is DSGVTQTPKHLITATGQRVTLRCSPRSGDLSVYWYQQSLDQGLQFLIQYYNGEERAKGNILERFSAQQFPDLHSELNLSSLELGDSALYFCASSASGESPRDEQFFGPGTRLTVL.

The chain employs TRBV6-5 and TRBJ1-6; no reliable D call. The ends were cut back, 5 bases at V and 7 bases at J, with 15 bases in the middle. The CDR3 consists of 15 residues. Germline V CDR1 and CDR2: MNHEY, SVGAGI. The CDR3 nucleotides are TGTGCCAGCAGTATCGGAGGGCGATCGAATTCACCCCTCCACTTT. Protein sequence: CASSIGGRSNSPLHF.

The CDR3 DNA reads as TGTGCCAGCAGCTTAACTATAGGGGCTAAGCTTTACAATGAGCAGTTCTTC. Translating gives CASSLTIGAKLYNEQFF. This chain joins TRBV7-8 and TRBJ2-1; D is perhaps TRBD1 (5 bases). In germline, CDR1 is SGHVS, CDR2 FQNEAQ. The CDR3 sequence is 17 residues long. Trimming removed 2 bases at V and 4 bases at J, with 18 bases between.

This clone was recorded only once. The gene calls are TRBV11-3 and TRBJ2-1, with 14 bases matching TRBD2. The V gene end was trimmed by 5 bases and the J gene end by 8 bases; junction bases not matched to a gene: 14. Per germline, CDR1 SGHNT and CDR2 YENEEA. CDR3 length: 18 residues. The CDR3 nucleotides are TGTGCCAGCAGCCCCCGTACGGGACTAGCGGGAGCTAGCGATGAGCAGTTCTTC. Translation gives CASSPRTGLAGASDEQFF.

This clone has only a few counts. The rearrangement uses TRBV19 and TRBJ1-5, with TRBD1 identical over 7 bases. The CDR3 spans 17 residues. The V and J ends lost 6 bases and 4 bases, in that order; junction bases with no gene match: 15. Germline V gene data show CDR1 as LNHDA and CDR2 as SQIVND (reference sequence). The CDR3 spells CASSPNQGQRRNQPQHF. The CDR3 nucleotides read TGTGCCAGTAGCCCAAACCAGGGACAGAGAAGGAATCAGCCCCAGCATTTT.

The chain joins TRBV7-9 to TRBJ2-2, with 11 positions matching TRBD1. The germline V gene has CDR1 SEHNR and CDR2 FQNEAQ (reference sequence). This CDR3 is built from 16 residues. V gave up 3 bases and J gave up 4 bases; unmatched junction bases: 4. CDR3 sequence (DNA): TGTGCCAGCAGCTTTACCGGGACAGGGGGCACCGGGGAGCTGTTTTTT. The encoded protein is CASSFTGTGGTGELFF.

The CDR3: CASSLRGAGNTIYF. The CDR3 DNA sequence: TGTGCCAGCAGCTTAAGGGGTGCTGGAAACACCATATATTTT. The chain recombines TRBV7-8 with TRBJ1-3, with a weak D call TRBD1 (5 bases). Germline values: CDR1 SGHVS, CDR2 FQNEAQ. This CDR3 region has 14 residues. The V and J ends lost 2 bases and 2 bases respectively, with 7 bases between them. The full variable domain, with the rest looked up from reference TRBV7-8 and TRBJ1-3, is GAGVSQSPRYKVAKRGQDVALRCDPISGHVSLFWYQQALGQGPEFLTYFQNEAQLDKSGLPSDRFFAERPEGSVSTLKIQRTQQEDSAVYLCASSLRGAGNTIYFGEGSWLTVV.

This clone was seen at least ten times. The chain joins TRBV6-2 or TRBV6-3 to TRBJ2-7; D perhaps matches TRBD1 (6 bases). V was clipped by 4 bases and J by 3 bases, with 16 bases between them. There are 15 residues in the CDR3. Germline values: CDR1 MNHEY, CDR2 SVGEGT. CDR3 sequence (DNA): TGTGCCAGCAGTTCAGGACAGCTATCCCTCTACGAGCAGTACTTC. Translating it yields CASSSGQLSLYEQYF.

J is TRBJ2-7 and V is TRBV27, with TRBD2 matching 9 bases. CDR3 length: 15 residues. V lost 5 bases, J lost 3 bases, and 8 bases stayed unmatched. Per germline, CDR1 MNHEY and CDR2 SMNVEV (reference sequence). The CDR3 region has the DNA TGTGCCAGCAGTCAGAGACTAGCGGAGAGCTACGAGCAGTACTTC. It is translated as CASSQRLAESYEQYF.

The chain employs TRBV5-1 and TRBJ2-5; 9 bases fit TRBD2. V trimming: 0 bases; J trimming: 4 bases; junction bases outside the gene matches: 4. The CDR3 is made up of 15 amino acids. CDR1 SGHRS and CDR2 YFSETQ come from the germline V gene. The CDR3 DNA is TGCGCCAGCAGCTTGGTTGCGGGAGGGCCAGAGACCCAGTACTTC. Its protein is CASSLVAGGPETQYF. The full variable domain, completed using reference TRBV5-1 and TRBJ2-5, is KAGVTQTPRYLIKTRGQQVTLSCSPISGHRSVSWYQQTPGQGLQFLFEYFSETQRNKGNFPGRFSGRQFSNSRSEMNVSTLELGDSALYLCASSLVAGGPETQYFGPGTRLLVL.

This clone was picked up one time. This rearrangement joins TRBV2 to TRBJ2-5; no clear D gene. CDR3 size: 12 residues. V gave up 7 bases and J gave up 4 bases, with 10 bases separating them. Looked up from germline, CDR1 is SNHLY and CDR2 is FYNNEI. Here the CDR3 reads CASIGPPETQYF. The CDR3 bases are TGTGCCAGCATTGGCCCCCCAGAGACCCAGTACTTC.

The gene calls are TRBV29-1 and TRBJ1-2, with TRBD1 as a possible D gene (6 bases). Looked up from germline, CDR1 is SQVTM and CDR2 is ANQGSEA. Trimming pared 3 bases from V and 7 bases from J, leaving 12 bases between. The CDR3 extends over 12 amino acids. DNA of the CDR3: TGCAGCGTTGACGGAGAAGGGGGTGGCTACACCTTC. Amino acids: CSVDGEGGGYTF.

The gene calls are TRBV6-1 and TRBJ2-7, with TRBD2 matching 12 bases. Germline V gene lookup returns CDR1 MNHNS and CDR2 SASEGT. This CDR3 comprises 14 residues. Losses at the gene ends were 3 bases for V and 4 bases for J; bases not matched to a gene: 1. The CDR3 nucleotides read TGTGCCAGCAGTGAGACTAGCGGGAGTTACGAGCAGTACTTC. Translation: CASSETSGSYEQYF.

In its sample, this clone was seen once. V usage is TRBV30 and J usage is TRBJ1-2; TRBD1 matches at 9 bases. After removal of 2 bases from V and 2 bases from J, the junction contained 6 bases not matched to a gene. The CDR3 spans 15 residues. The germline V gene encodes CDR1 GTSNPN and CDR2 SVGIG (reference sequence). The CDR3 coding sequence is TGTGCCTGGAGTAGAGGGACAGGGAGCAACTATGGCTACACCTTC. Protein: CAWSRGTGSNYGYTF.

The chain combines TRBV9 with TRBJ2-5; TRBD2 might be the D (5 bases). The CDR3 contains 13 residues. V was trimmed by 0 bases and J by 5 bases, leaving 8 bases between them. Per the germline V gene, CDR1 is SGDLS and CDR2 is YYNGEE. The CDR3 loop reads CASSVGSAETQYF. For the CDR3, the DNA is TGTGCCAGCAGCGTAGGTAGCGCGGAGACCCAGTACTTC.

In this sample, this clone turned up once. V usage is TRBV2 and J usage is TRBJ2-5; 8 bases line up with TRBD2. The CDR3 contains 14 residues. V shed 10 bases, J shed 5 bases, and the junction held 12 bases outside the gene matches. CDR1 is SNHLY, CDR2 FYNNEI, per germline. The CDR3 DNA is TGTGCCACCCGGTTGCGGGGGGCGCGTGAGACCCAGTACTTC. It codes for CATRLRGARETQYF.

This chain uses TRBV20-1 with TRBJ1-5; 9 positions match TRBD1. V lost 3 bases to trimming and J lost 5 bases; unmatched junction nucleotides: 8. CDR3 length equals 15 residues. CDR1 is DFQATT, CDR2 SNEGSKA, per germline (reference sequence). For the CDR3, the DNA is TGCAGTGCTAGTGAAAACAGGGGGCTGGATCAGCCCCAGCATTTT. Its translation is CSASENRGLDQPQHF.

The chain joins TRBV7-2 to TRBJ1-1; D might be TRBD1 (6 bases). The CDR3 extends over 14 amino acids. CDR1 and CDR2 (germline): SGHTA, FQGNSA. Trimming cost V 5 bases and J 4 bases, with 14 bases left between them. The CDR3 DNA sequence: TGTGCCAGCAGCCCACAGGGCATAGGCACTGAAGCTTTCTTT. This gives the protein CASSPQGIGTEAFF.

This chain uses TRBV9 with TRBJ2-1, with 10 bases that match TRBD2. From germline, CDR1 is SGDLS and CDR2 YYNGEE. J was trimmed by 7 bases and V by 0 bases; bases with no gene match: 13. There are 18 residues in the CDR3. CDR3 DNA sequence: TGTGCCAGCAGCGTAGATCCCGCCTCTAGCGGGAGACGTAATGAGCAGTTCTTC. Translated, it gives CASSVDPASSGRRNEQFF.

The J gene is TRBJ1-2, the V gene TRBV7-6; D possibly corresponds to TRBD1 (6 bases). The CDR3 is made up of 17 amino acids. Trimming removed 4 bases from V and 6 bases from J, with 24 bases in between. Germline-derived CDR1 and CDR2 are SGHVS and FNYEAQ. The CDR3 sequence: CASSSARSDRALDGYTF. Written as DNA, the CDR3 is TGTGCCAGCAGCTCGGCTCGTTCGGACAGAGCCCTGGATGGCTACACCTTC.

The chain combines TRBV4-2 with TRBJ2-1; 7 bases line up with TRBD1. This CDR3 is 15 amino acids long. Germline CDR1 reads LGHNA; CDR2 reads YNFKEQ. Trimming cost V 4 bases and J 0 bases; bases outside gene matches: 3. The CDR3 DNA reads TGTGCCAGCAGCCCAGACAGGGACTCCTACAATGAGCAGTTCTTC. It yields the protein CASSPDRDSYNEQFF.